The 7 T cell receptor beta chains below come from one sample, sequenced in a study of blood T cell dynamics during melanoma immunotherapy. The protocol was immunoSEQ multiplex PCR, while the TCRdb copy is restricted to in-frame clones and leaves out a portion. The table records 5,900 or so clones, 75% to 90% of them present only once. Time point reported: week 3, after first cycle of checkpoint inhibitor. The sample consisted of blood, taken from a patient treated with checkpoint blockade. These TCRs come from a human donor with melanoma. Some clones in this sample may be carry-over from other donors' samples.

V and J are TRBV19 and TRBJ1-6; 8 positions match TRBD1. Germline CDR1 and CDR2: LNHDA and SQIVND (reference sequence). This CDR3 comprises 16 residues. The trim removed 4 bases at V and 9 bases at J, leaving 11 bases unmatched. The CDR3 sequence is CASSTDRGASVSPLHF. The CDR3 coding sequence is TGTGCCAGTAGTACCGACAGGGGCGCATCGGTTTCACCCCTCCACTTT.

The rearrangement links TRBV4-2 to TRBJ2-3; D unresolved. This CDR3 comprises 13 residues. V shed 1 base and J shed 6 bases, with 8 bases lying between them. The germline V gene encodes CDR1 LGHNA and CDR2 YNFKEQ. Written as DNA, the CDR3 is TGTGCCAGCAGCCAAGTCCCGTCCGATACGCAGTATTTT. Translation gives CASSQVPSDTQYF.

The CDR3 region is CASSLGLVGTGNTIYF. In nucleotides, the CDR3 is TGTGCCAGCAGCCTAGGGTTGGTGGGGACTGGAAACACCATATATTTT. This rearrangement joins TRBV11-2 to TRBJ1-3; D unresolved. Looked up from germline, CDR1 is SGHAT and CDR2 is FQNNGV. CDR3 length: 16 amino acids. V was clipped by 5 bases and J by 2 bases, with 16 bases between them.

The chain joins TRBV29-1 to TRBJ2-3; D may be TRBD2 (6 bases). The CDR3 has 13 residues. With 7 bases removed from V and 4 bases from J, the gap between germline ends came to 15 bases. Germline V gene lookup returns CDR1 SQVTM and CDR2 ANQGSEA. CDR3 nucleotide sequence: TGCAGCGAGGGCTTTCCGGGGGCAGATACGCAGTATTTT. Its translation: CSEGFPGADTQYF.

J is TRBJ2-1 and V is TRBV2; 11 bases line up with TRBD2. The CDR3 sequence is 15 residues long. Germline V gene lookup returns CDR1 SNHLY and CDR2 FYNNEI. V lost 10 bases, J lost 7 bases, and 12 bases stayed unmatched. In DNA, the CDR3 is TGTGCCATATTGGAGGGTAGCGGGAGGGGGAATGAGCAGTTCTTC. It codes for CAILEGSGRGNEQFF.

The genes are TRBV2 and TRBJ2-7; 7 bases map to TRBD1. V shed 9 bases and J 2 bases; nucleotides not matched to a gene: 4. The CDR3 covers 12 residues. The germline gives CDR1 SNHLY, CDR2 FYNNEI. CDR3 sequence (DNA): TGTGCCAGAGACAGGGTCACCTACGAGCAGTACTTC. Its translation is CARDRVTYEQYF.

The chain uses TRBV18 and TRBJ2-3; tentative D call: TRBD2 (6 bases). CDR3 size: 17 residues. Trimming removed 1 base from V and 2 bases from J, with 16 bases in between. The germline V gene has CDR1 KGHSH and CDR2 LQKENI. The CDR3 sequence is CASSPLGGQRVTDTQYF. The DNA for the CDR3 is TGTGCCAGCTCACCACTGGGCGGCCAGCGGGTCACAGATACGCAGTATTTT. The entire variable domain, with the rest obtained from reference TRBV18 and TRBJ2-3, is as follows: NAGVMQNPRHLVRRRGQEARLRCSPMKGHSHVYWYRQLPEEGLKFMVYLQKENIIDESGMPKERFSAEFPKEGPSILRIQQVVRGDSAAYFCASSPLGGQRVTDTQYFGPGTRLTVL.